This T cell receptor beta chain was identified in a study of blood T cell repertoires in COVID-19. Method: immunoSEQ multiplex PCR; TCRdb's copy keeps in-frame clones and lacks some. The table shows approximately 280,000 clones, with approximately 86% occurring only once. The CDR3 extends over 13 amino acids. Per the germline V gene, CDR1 is SGHTA and CDR2 is FQGTGA. V was clipped by 5 bases and J by 5 bases; unmatched bases: 5. Recovery meant two consecutive negative NP/OP PCR tests, professional clearance, or resolved symptoms. This rearrangement joins TRBV7-3 to TRBJ2-5; 7 nucleotides align to TRBD1. This clonotype was obtained from a woman younger than 30 who had recovered from COVID-19. The source material was PBMCs or T cells enriched from blood (not recorded which). CDR3 in amino acids: CASSRVGQETQYF. As DNA, the CDR3 is TGTGCCAGCAGCCGTGTGGGACAGGAGACCCAGTACTTC. Using reference TRBV7-3 and TRBJ2-5 for the parts outside the CDR3, the full variable domain is GAGVSQTPSNKVTEKGKYVELRCDPISGHTALYWYRQSLGQGPEFLIYFQGTGAADDSGLPNDRFFAVRPEGSVSTLKIQRTERGDSAVYLCASSRVGQETQYFGPGTRLLVL.